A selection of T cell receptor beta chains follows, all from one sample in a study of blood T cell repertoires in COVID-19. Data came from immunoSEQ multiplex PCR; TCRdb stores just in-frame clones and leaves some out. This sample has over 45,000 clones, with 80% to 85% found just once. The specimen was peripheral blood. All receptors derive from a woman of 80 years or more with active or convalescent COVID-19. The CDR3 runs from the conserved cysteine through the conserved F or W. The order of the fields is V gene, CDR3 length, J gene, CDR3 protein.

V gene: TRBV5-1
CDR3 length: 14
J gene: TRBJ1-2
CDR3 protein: CASSLSPVNYGYTF

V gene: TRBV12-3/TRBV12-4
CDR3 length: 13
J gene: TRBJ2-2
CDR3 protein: CASSQGYTGELFF

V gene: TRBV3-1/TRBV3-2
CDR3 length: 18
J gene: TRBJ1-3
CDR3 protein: CASSQPPGTELSGNTIYF

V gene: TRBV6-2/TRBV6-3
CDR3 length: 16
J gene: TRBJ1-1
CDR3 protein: CASSPGQLIVNTEAFF

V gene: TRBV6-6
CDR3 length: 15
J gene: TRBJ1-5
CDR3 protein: CASSSPDRDNQPQHF

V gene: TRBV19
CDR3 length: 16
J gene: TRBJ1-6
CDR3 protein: CASARAAAGLGSPLHF

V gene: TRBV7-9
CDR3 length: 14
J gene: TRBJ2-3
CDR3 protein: CASSSGTDSDTQYF

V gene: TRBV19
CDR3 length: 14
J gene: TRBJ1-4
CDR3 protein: CATKQSATNEKLFF

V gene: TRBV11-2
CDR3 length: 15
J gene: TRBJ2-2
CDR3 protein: CASSLWDREGGELFF

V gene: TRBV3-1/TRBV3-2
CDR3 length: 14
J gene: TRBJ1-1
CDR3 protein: CASSQGLRNTEAFF

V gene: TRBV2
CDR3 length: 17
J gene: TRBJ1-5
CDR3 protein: CASSNLGGTISNQPQHF

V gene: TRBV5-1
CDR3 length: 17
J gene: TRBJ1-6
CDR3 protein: CASSLVPTQGSNSPLHF

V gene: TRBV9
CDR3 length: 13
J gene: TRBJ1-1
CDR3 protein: CASSVEQGTEAFF

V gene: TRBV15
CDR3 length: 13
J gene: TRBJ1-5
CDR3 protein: CATQGGGNQPQHF

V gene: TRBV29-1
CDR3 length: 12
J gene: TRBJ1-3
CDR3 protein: CSVSSSGNTIYF

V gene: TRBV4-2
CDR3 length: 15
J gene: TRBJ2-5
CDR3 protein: CASSQDYKGAETQYF

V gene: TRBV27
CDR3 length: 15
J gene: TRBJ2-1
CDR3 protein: CASTLRGGVHNEQFF

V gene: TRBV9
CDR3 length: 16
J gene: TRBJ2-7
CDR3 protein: CASSPLFGGGTDEQYF

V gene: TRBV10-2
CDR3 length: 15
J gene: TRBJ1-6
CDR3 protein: CASRKSGQGGSPLHF

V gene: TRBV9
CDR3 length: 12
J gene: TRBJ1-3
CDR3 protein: CASRGAGNTIYF

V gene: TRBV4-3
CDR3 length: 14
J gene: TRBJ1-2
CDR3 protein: CASSQVDSNYGYTF

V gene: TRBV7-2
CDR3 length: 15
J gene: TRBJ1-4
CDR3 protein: CASSRRGTVGEKLFF

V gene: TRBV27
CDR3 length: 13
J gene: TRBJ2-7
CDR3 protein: CASSFSSSYEQYF

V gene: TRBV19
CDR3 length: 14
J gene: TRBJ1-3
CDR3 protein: CASSVQFSGNTIYF

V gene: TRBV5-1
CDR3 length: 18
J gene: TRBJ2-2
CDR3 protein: CASSLIPSGGDARGELFF

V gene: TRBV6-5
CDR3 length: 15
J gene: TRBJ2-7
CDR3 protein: CASSRGQGREYEQYF

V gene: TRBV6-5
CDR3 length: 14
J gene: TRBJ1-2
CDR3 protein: CASSYGTGNYGYTF

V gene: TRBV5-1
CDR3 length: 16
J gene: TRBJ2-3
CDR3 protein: CASSPPDRAGTDTQYF

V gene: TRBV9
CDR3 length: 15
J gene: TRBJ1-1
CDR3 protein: CASSVAGGVGTEAFF

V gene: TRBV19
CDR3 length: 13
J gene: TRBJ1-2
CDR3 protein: CATLPGQGGGYTF

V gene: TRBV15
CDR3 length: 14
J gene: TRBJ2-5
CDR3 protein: CATSREGGQETQYF

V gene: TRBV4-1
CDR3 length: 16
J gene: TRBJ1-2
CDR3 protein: CASSQEWDTRTYGYTF

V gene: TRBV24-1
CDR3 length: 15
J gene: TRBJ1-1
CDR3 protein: CATSDHDGMNTEAFF

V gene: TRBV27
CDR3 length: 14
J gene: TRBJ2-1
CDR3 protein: CASLKQGLSSEQFF

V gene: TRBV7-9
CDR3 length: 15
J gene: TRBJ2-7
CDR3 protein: CASSPGTRQVHEQYF